The clone carrying this T cell receptor (beta chain) rates as medium-sized (0.01 to 0.1%). What it recognizes is unknown. The data belong to a study of metastatic and nonmetastatic thyroid tumors. For the study at large: Blood and tumor or nodule tissue repertoires from malignant and benign thyroid patients were compared. The study, taken as a whole, reports: It was reported that TCR beta diversity was significantly higher in malignant thyroid tumors than benign nodules, in blood and tumor.

Original processing methods: The study took CDR3 differences across clinicopathological groups and made a distant-metastasis classifier for papillary thyroid cancer from them. TCRdb reanalyzed the PCR reads via MiXCR. These V and J calls are TCRdb output, not the study's own analysis. Among roughly 15,000 clones listed, around 25% were seen once. All patients were untreated before thyroid surgery. V lost 4 bases, J lost 0 bases, and 18 bases lay in between. The length of the CDR3 is 17 residues. Germline V gene data show CDR1 as SGHVS and CDR2 as FQNEAQ. The sequencing input was tumor tissue. The rearrangement joins TRBV7-8 to TRBJ1-1; D may be TRBD1 (6 bases). This sequence was found in a female donor with papillary thyroid cancer or a benign thyroid nodule (not recorded which). Some clones in this sample may be carry-over from other donors' samples. The DNA of the CDR3 is TGTGCCAGCAGCTCACGGGTGGGACATAGTTTGAACACTGAAGCTTTCTTT. Protein product: CASSSRVGHSLNTEAFF.